This T cell receptor (beta chain) was observed in a study of shared clonotypes between healthy human individuals. The authors sequenced unsorted PBMC DNA on ten immunoSEQ deep assay plates. The repertoire was sequenced with immunoSEQ multiplex PCR; TCRdb's copy has only in-frame clones and lacks some. The sample lists hundreds of thousands of clones, approximately 80% occurring once. What was sequenced was PBMCs. The receptor was derived from a woman between 40 and 55 years old in good health. Some clones in this sample may be carry-over from other donors' samples.

Here the CDR3 reads CASRGGGRNYEQYF. The CDR3 coding sequence is TGTGCCAGCAGAGGGGGGGGGAGGAACTACGAGCAGTACTTC. The chain carries TRBV6-6 and TRBJ2-7; TRBD2 is a possible D gene (7 bases). Germline V gene lookup returns CDR1 MNHNY and CDR2 SVGAGI (reference sequence). The V end was cut by 6 bases, the J end by 3 bases, with 15 bases between. The CDR3 has 14 amino acids.